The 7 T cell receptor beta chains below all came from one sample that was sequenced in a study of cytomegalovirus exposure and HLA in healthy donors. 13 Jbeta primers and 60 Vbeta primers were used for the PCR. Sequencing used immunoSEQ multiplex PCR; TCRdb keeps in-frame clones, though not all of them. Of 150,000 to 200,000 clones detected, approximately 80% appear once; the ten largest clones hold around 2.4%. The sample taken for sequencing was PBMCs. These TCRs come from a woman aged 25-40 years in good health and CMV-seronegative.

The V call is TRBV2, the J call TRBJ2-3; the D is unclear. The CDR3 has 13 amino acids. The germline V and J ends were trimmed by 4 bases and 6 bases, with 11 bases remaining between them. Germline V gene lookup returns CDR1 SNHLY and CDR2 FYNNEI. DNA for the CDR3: TGTGCCAGCAGTGGACAACCTGGTGATACGCAGTATTTT. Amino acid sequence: CASSGQPGDTQYF.

The CDR3 is CASSPMGQAGREKLFF. The CDR3 DNA reads as TGTGCCAGCAGCCCAATGGGGCAAGCAGGAAGGGAAAAACTGTTTTTT. The rearrangement uses TRBV7-2 and TRBJ1-4; possibly TRBD1 for D (5 bases). Germline V gives CDR1 SGHTA, CDR2 FQGNSA. The CDR3 extends over 16 amino acids. The V and J ends lost 5 bases and 8 bases respectively, with 21 bases between them.

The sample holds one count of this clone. CDR3 in amino acids: CASRAIRGSGANVLTF. As DNA, the CDR3 is TGTGCCAGCAGGGCTATTAGGGGTTCTGGGGCCAACGTCCTGACTTTC. The chain couples TRBV11-2 to TRBJ2-6, with D possibly TRBD1 on 5 matching bases. The CDR3 has 16 residues. Germline V gene lookup returns CDR1 SGHAT and CDR2 FQNNGV. Between the trimmed V and J ends, which lost 6 bases and 1 base, there was a span of 13 bases.

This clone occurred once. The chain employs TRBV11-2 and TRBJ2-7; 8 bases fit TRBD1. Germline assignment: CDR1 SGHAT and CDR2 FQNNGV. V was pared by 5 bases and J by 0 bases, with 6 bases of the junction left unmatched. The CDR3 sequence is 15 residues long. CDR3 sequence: CASSARQGSSYEQYF. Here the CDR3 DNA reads TGTGCCAGCAGCGCTCGACAGGGGAGCTCCTACGAGCAGTACTTC. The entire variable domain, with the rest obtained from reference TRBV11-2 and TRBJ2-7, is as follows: EAGVAQSPRYKIIEKRQSVAFWCNPISGHATLYWYQQILGQGPKLLIQFQNNGVVDDSQLPKDRFSAERLKGVDSTLKIQPAKLEDSAVYLCASSARQGSSYEQYFGPGTRLTVT.

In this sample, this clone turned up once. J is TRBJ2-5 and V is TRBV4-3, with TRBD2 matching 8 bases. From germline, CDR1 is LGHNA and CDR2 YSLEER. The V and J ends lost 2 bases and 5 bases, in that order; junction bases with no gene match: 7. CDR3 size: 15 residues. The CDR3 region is CASSQSQRERETQYF. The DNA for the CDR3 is TGCGCCAGCAGCCAAAGTCAGCGGGAGAGGGAGACCCAGTACTTC.

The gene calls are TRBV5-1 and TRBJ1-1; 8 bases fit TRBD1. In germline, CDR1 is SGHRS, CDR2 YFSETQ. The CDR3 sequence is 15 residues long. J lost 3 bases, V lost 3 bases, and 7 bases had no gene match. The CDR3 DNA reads TGCGCCAGCAGCTCGGACAGGGAGTCGGACACTGAAGCTTTCTTT. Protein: CASSSDRESDTEAFF.

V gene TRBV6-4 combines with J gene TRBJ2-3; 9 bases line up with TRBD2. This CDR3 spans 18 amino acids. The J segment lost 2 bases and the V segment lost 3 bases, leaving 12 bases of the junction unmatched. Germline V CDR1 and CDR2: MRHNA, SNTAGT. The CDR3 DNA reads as TGTGCCAGCAGTGAGGTAGCGGGGGTCCCGCCGGCCACAGATACGCAGTATTTT. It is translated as CASSEVAGVPPATDTQYF.